A selection of T cell receptor beta chains follows, all from one sample in a study of blood T cell repertoires in COVID-19. Sequencing was performed with immunoSEQ multiplex PCR; in TCRdb, only in-frame clones are kept and a portion is missing. The repertoire has around 300,000 clones, about 90% of them found once; the top ten carry around 2.1%. Sample: peripheral blood. The receptors here all came from a man younger than 35 with active or convalescent COVID-19. CDR3s include the opening cysteine and the closing phenylalanine or tryptophan. Each record gives: clone size, D gene, J gene, V gene, CDR3 protein, CDR3 DNA. D genes are given only for firm matches. Clone size, where shown, is once, few, many, or a class for clones that have expanded.

- | TRBD2 | TRBJ2-7 | TRBV4-3 | CASSQEPLAVGYEQYF | TGCGCCAGCAGCCAAGAACCCCTAGCGGTTGGTTACGAGCAGTACTTC
- | TRBD1 | TRBJ2-2 | TRBV7-3 | CASTEGAGTGELFF | TGTGCCAGCACCGAGGGGGCCGGCACCGGGGAGCTGTTTTTT
once | - | TRBJ1-1 | TRBV10-3 | CAISFRGNTEAFF | TGTGCCATCAGTTTTCGGGGAAATACTGAAGCTTTCTTT
few | - | TRBJ1-1 | TRBV18 | CASSPTAGARSNTEAFF | TGTGCCAGCTCACCCACCGCGGGGGCGCGGTCGAACACTGAAGCTTTCTTT
once | TRBD1 | TRBJ2-2 | TRBV12-5 | CASGLVLAGGTGELFF | TGTGCTAGTGGTTTGGTACTCGCAGGGGGCACCGGGGAGCTGTTTTTT
- | - | TRBJ1-3 | TRBV9 | CASSAEQSSGNTIYF | TGTGCCAGCAGCGCTGAACAGAGCTCTGGAAACACCATATATTTT
- | - | TRBJ2-3 | TRBV14 | CASSQEQTTDTQYF | TGTGCCAGCAGCCAAGAACAGACCACAGATACGCAGTATTTT
- | TRBD2 | TRBJ2-1 | TRBV14 | CASSPGGAGELHEQFF | TGTGCCAGCAGCCCCGGAGGAGCGGGAGAACTCCATGAGCAGTTCTTC
- | TRBD1 | TRBJ2-3 | TRBV9 | CASSVEGAGDTQYF | TGTGCCAGCAGCGTAGAGGGGGCGGGAGATACGCAGTATTTT
- | - | TRBJ1-1 | TRBV7-9 | CASGRIEPGWTEAFF | TGTGCCAGCGGCCGAATTGAGCCGGGGTGGACTGAAGCTTTCTTT
- | - | TRBJ1-2 | TRBV15 | CATSNDLNYGYTF | TGTGCCACCAGCAACGACTTAAACTATGGCTACACCTTC
- | TRBD1 | TRBJ2-1 | TRBV7-9 | CASSYRRQGTFEQFF | TGTGCCAGCAGCTACCGGAGACAGGGGACTTTTGAGCAGTTCTTC
- | - | TRBJ2-3 | TRBV9 | CASSVQGFVSDTQYF | TGTGCCAGCAGCGTACAGGGGTTCGTATCAGATACGCAGTATTTT
- | TRBD2 | TRBJ2-7 | TRBV6-5 | CASSSSGSGYEQYF | TGTGCCAGCAGTTCTAGCGGGAGCGGATACGAGCAGTACTTC
- | - | TRBJ1-1 | TRBV16 | CASSQSSTEAFF | TGTGCCAGCAGCCAATCCAGTACTGAAGCTTTCTTT
- | TRBD2 | TRBJ2-1 | TRBV18 | CASSPLLAGSMGYNEQFF | TGTGCCAGCTCACCTCTCCTAGCGGGGTCCATGGGGTACAATGAGCAGTTCTTC
- | - | TRBJ2-5 | TRBV9 | CASSRQTQETQYF | TGTGCCAGCAGCAGACAGACCCAAGAGACCCAGTACTTC
few | - | TRBJ1-1 | TRBV15 | CATSRDFGEAFF | TGTGCCACCAGCAGAGATTTCGGTGAAGCTTTCTTT
- | TRBD2 | TRBJ2-2 | TRBV18 | CASSPNALAGNTGELFF | TGTGCCAGCTCACCTAACGCTCTAGCGGGGAACACCGGGGAGCTGTTTTTT
few | TRBD1 | TRBJ1-5 | TRBV10-2 | CASRMTGDQPQHF | TGCGCCAGCAGGATGACAGGGGATCAGCCCCAGCATTTT
- | TRBD1 | TRBJ2-4 | TRBV5-1 | CASSPGTGLAKNIQYF | TGCGCCAGCAGCCCGGGGACAGGCTTAGCCAAAAACATTCAGTACTTC
- | - | TRBJ2-6 | TRBV19 | CASSIPGPGANVLTF | TGTGCCAGTAGTATTCCAGGGCCTGGGGCCAACGTCCTGACTTTC
- | TRBD2 | TRBJ2-4 | TRBV28 | CACGSIKNIQYF | TGTGCCTGCGGGAGTATCAAAAACATTCAGTACTTC
- | TRBD2 | TRBJ2-1 | TRBV19 | CASSRGGGQRFNEQFF | TGTGCCAGTAGTAGGGGGGGAGGGCAGCGGTTCAATGAGCAGTTCTTC
few | TRBD1 | TRBJ1-5 | TRBV28 | CASSLVWTGINQPQHF | TGTGCCAGCAGTTTGGTATGGACAGGTATCAATCAGCCCCAGCATTTT
- | - | TRBJ1-2 | TRBV27 | CASSLSRQVLGYGYTF | TGTGCCAGCAGTTTATCCCGACAGGTCCTGGGCTATGGCTACACCTTC
- | - | TRBJ1-6 | TRBV7-9 | CASSHRSSYNSPLHF | TGTGCCAGCAGCCACAGGAGCTCCTATAATTCACCCCTCCACTTT
- | TRBD2 | TRBJ2-1 | TRBV29-1 | CSVAGTSGIRYNEQFF | TGCAGCGTGGCCGGGACTAGCGGGATCCGCTACAATGAGCAGTTCTTC
- | TRBD2 | TRBJ2-7 | TRBV6-2/TRBV6-3 | CASSKALGLAGDHSYEQYF | TGTGCCAGCAGTAAAGCCCTGGGACTAGCGGGGGATCACTCCTACGAGCAGTACTTC